This T cell receptor (beta chain) was profiled in a study of T cells after yellow fever vaccination. Across the whole study: Preparation of fractions with low cell numbers was performed using SMART-Seq v4 Ultra Low Input.

Findings and limits, study-wide: Booster samples showed a return of most primary-vaccination clones (roughly 96% CD4, approximately 88% CD8).

Regarding this clonotype: Its antigen is unknown. A read error may account for a junction end that differs from germline.

CDR3 length: 20 amino acids. The germline CDR1 and CDR2 sequences are DFQATT and SNEGSKA (reference sequence). MiXCR, applied by TCRdb to the 5' RACE reads, yields one record per CDR3 protein. This table has under 150,000 distinct CDR3 sequences, roughly 8% appearing once. V gene TRBV20-1 combines with J gene TRBJ2-1; 12 bases are a match to TRBD2. The receptor was isolated from a young man who received the YFV17D yellow fever vaccine. Specimen: CD4+ T cells sorted from PBMCs, collected 5 days after the yellow fever booster vaccination. CDR3 coding DNA: TGCTGTGCTAGAGGAATCTCTAGCGGGAGGGCCCCTAGCTCCTACAATGAGCAGTTCTTC. As protein: CCARGISSGRAPSSYNEQFF.